This entry features one T cell receptor (beta chain) sequence. With the 5' RACE reads reprocessed, TCRdb shows one record per CDR3 protein and no DNA. Here the sample table reports about 210,000 distinct CDR3 sequences. This entry is derived from a study of monozygotic twins with inflammatory bowel disease. The CDR3 is made up of 16 amino acids. Looked up from germline, CDR1 is LGHNA and CDR2 is YNFKEQ. The gene calls are TRBV4-2 and TRBJ1-4; TCRdb reports TRBD1, a call that lacks DNA to check it against. The sequenced sample was blood. The clonotype originates from a human donor with ulcerative colitis or Crohn's disease, or a healthy co-twin of an affected twin (not recorded which). The CDR3 spells CASSPQGAGTNEKLFF.